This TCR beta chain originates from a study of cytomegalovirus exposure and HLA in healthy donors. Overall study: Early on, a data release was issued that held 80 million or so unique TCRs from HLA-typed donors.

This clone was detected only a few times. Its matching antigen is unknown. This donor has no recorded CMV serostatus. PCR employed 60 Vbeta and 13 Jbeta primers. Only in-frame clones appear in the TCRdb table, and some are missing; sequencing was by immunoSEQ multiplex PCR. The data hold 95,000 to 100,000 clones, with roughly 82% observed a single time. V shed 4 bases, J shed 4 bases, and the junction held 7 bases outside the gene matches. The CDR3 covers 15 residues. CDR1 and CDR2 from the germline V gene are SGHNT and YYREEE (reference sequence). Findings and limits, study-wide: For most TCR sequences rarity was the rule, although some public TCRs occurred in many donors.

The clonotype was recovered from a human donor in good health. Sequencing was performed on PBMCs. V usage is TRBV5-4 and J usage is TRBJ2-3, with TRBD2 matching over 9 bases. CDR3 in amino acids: CASSPGLAGPDTQYF. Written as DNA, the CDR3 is TGTGCCAGCAGCCCGGGCCTAGCGGGGCCAGATACGCAGTATTTT.